This TCR beta chain came from a study of blood T cell repertoires in COVID-19. Study-level information: Researchers got acute and convalescent COVID-19 samples from the United States, Italy and Spain. The analysed material was cDNA or gDNA that came from T cells, B-cell-depleted T cells, or PBMCs.

The authors' processing: Reference gene primer amplification gave nucleated cell count estimates. Assay used: immunoSEQ multiplex PCR; TCRdb lists only in-frame clones, some missing. Clonal size and the V and J genes are those of that table, whereas D and trimming came from the DNA. The table shows about 150,000 clones, with 75% to 90% occurring only once. Trimming left V 3 bases short and J 3 bases short, with 5 bases between. The CDR3 contains 12 residues. Material for sequencing was peripheral blood. The sequence derives from a woman in her 70s with acute or convalescent COVID-19. V usage is TRBV23-1 and J usage is TRBJ1-2; D gene uncertain. TRBV23-1 is treated as an ORF (open reading frame) with a function not yet certain. For the CDR3, the DNA is TGCGCCAGCAGTCAGGGAGACTATGGCTACACCTTC. Its translation: CASSQGDYGYTF.